This T cell receptor beta chain was sequenced in a study of control samples from healthy donors and cancer patients. The germline V gene encodes CDR1 MDHEN and CDR2 SYDVKM. Trimming removed 10 bases at V and 7 bases at J, with 10 bases between. The CDR3 totals 10 residues. This table comes from immunoSEQ multiplex PCR, and its TCRdb copy is limited to in-frame clones, with some not included. The sample lists 390,000 or so clones, roughly 90% occurring once. The V gene is TRBV28, the J gene TRBJ1-1; a weak D match, TRBD1 (5 bases). The receptor comes from a middle-aged man with head and neck cancer. The sequencing input was PBMCs. The CDR3 reads CATRRGEAFF. The CDR3 coding sequence is TGTGCCACCCGAAGGGGTGAAGCTTTCTTT.